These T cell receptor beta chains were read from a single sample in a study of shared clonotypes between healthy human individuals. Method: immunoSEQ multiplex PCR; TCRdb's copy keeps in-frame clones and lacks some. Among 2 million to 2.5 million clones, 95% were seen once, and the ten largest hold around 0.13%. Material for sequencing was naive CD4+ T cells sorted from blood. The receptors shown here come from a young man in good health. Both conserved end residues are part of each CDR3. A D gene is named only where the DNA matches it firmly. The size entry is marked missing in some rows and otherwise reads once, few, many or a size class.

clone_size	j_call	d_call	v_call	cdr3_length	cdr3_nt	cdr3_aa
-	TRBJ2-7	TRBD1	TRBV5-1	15	TGCGCCAGCAGCCAAGTGACAGGGAATGAGGGCGAGCAGTACTTC	CASSQVTGNEGEQYF
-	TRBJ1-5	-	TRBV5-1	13	TGCGCCAGCAGCTTGGAGGGGTATCAGCCCCAGCATTTT	CASSLEGYQPQHF
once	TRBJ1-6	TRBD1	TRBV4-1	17	TGCGCCAGCAGCCAAGATCCTGACAGGGTCTATAATTCACCCCTCCACTTT	CASSQDPDRVYNSPLHF
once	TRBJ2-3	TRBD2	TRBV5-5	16	TGTGCCAGCAGCTCCCAACCGGGACTAGCCACAGATACGCAGTATTTT	CASSSQPGLATDTQYF
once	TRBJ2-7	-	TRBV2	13	TGTGCCAGCAAGGGTGGGAGCCCCTACGAGCAGTACTTC	CASKGGSPYEQYF
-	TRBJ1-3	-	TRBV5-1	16	TGCGCCAGCAGCTTGGAGGAGACAGTCTCTGGAAACACCATATATTTT	CASSLEETVSGNTIYF
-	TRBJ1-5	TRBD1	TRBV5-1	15	TGCGCCAGCAGGGAGACAGGGAATAGCAATCAGCCCCAGCATTTT	CASRETGNSNQPQHF
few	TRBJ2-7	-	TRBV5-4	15	TGTGCCAGCAGCTTGGTGGCGGACCTTACCTACGAGCAGTACTTC	CASSLVADLTYEQYF
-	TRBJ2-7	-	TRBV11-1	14	TGTGCCAGCAGCCACGTAACTCGACCTTACGAGCAGTACTTC	CASSHVTRPYEQYF
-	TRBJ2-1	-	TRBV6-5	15	TGTGCCAGCAGTAGAGGGGCTAGCAGGGGCAATGAGCAGTTCTTC	CASSRGASRGNEQFF
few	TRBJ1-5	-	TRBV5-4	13	TGTGCCAGCAGCTTTGAAGGGAACCAGCCCCAGCATTTT	CASSFEGNQPQHF
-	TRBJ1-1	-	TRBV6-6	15	TGTGCCAGCAGTACCCCGAGGGGGGTGAGGACTGAAGCTTTCTTT	CASSTPRGVRTEAFF
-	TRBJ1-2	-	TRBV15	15	TGTGCCACCAGCAGAGATCCCGGCGAAGGCTATGGCTACACCTTC	CATSRDPGEGYGYTF
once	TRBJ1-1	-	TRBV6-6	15	TGTGCCAGCAGCCCTAACAAGGGCTCGAACACTGAAGCTTTCTTT	CASSPNKGSNTEAFF
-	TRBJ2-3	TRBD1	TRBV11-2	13	TGTGCCACCCCGGGACAGGACCCTAATACGCAGTATTTT	CATPGQDPNTQYF
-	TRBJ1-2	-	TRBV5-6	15	TGTGCCAGCAGCTCTCAGGGTCTGGAGGGCAGGGGCTACACCTTC	CASSSQGLEGRGYTF
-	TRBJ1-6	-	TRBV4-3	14	TGCGCCAGCAGCCATACCGGGGGTCAGTCACCCCTCCACTTT	CASSHTGGQSPLHF
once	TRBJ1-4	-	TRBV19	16	TGTGCCAGTAGTATGGTTGGACGGTCAACTAATGAAAAACTGTTTTTT	CASSMVGRSTNEKLFF
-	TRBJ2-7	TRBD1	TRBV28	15	TGTGCCAGCAGCACAGGGGCATTTAGCAACTACGAGCAGTACTTC	CASSTGAFSNYEQYF
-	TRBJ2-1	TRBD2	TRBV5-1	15	TGCGCCAGCAGCTACGGACTAGCGGGAGTTGATGAGCAGTTCTTC	CASSYGLAGVDEQFF
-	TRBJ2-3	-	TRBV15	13	TGTGCCACCAGCAGAAGGGGCACAGATACGCAGTATTTT	CATSRRGTDTQYF
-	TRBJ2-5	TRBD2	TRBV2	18	TGTGCCAGCAGTGAGCTAGCGGGAGGAGGTGGGAGACAAGAGACCCAGTACTTC	CASSELAGGGGRQETQYF
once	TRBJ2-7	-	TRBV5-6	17	TGTGCCAGCAGCGTTGAAACCGGGGGAGGTAAATTCTACGAGCAGTACTTC	CASSVETGGGKFYEQYF